This T cell receptor beta chain was recovered during a study of cytomegalovirus exposure and HLA in healthy donors. Germline V gives CDR1 MDHEN, CDR2 SYDVKM. V lost 4 bases and J lost 9; bases outside the gene matches: 11. CDR3 length: 15 amino acids. With 60 Vbeta and 13 Jbeta primers, the PCR was carried out. Here immunoSEQ multiplex PCR was the method, and the copy in TCRdb shows in-frame clones only, minus some. The data show about 200,000 clones, with roughly 83% seen just once and about 0.37% held by the top ten. The donors gave bone marrow, and they were healthy. The gene calls are TRBV28 and TRBJ1-5, with 8 bases matching TRBD1. Source material: PBMCs. The origin of this receptor is a male donor in good health and CMV-seropositive. CDR3 sequence reads: CASSSGQGLFTPQHF. DNA for the CDR3: TGTGCCAGCAGTTCCGGACAGGGCCTTTTTACGCCCCAGCATTTT.